This is a list of T cell receptor beta chains from one sample in a study of blood T cell repertoires in COVID-19. Only in-frame clones appear in the TCRdb table, and some are missing; sequencing was by immunoSEQ multiplex PCR. The sample lists some 240,000 clones, around 87% occurring once. Sample: PBMCs or T cells enriched from blood (not recorded which). These TCRs come from a woman aged 40 to 49 with acute COVID-19. The conserved cysteine and the conserved F or W are not part of the CDR3 here.

cdr3_aa,v_call,j_call
ASSSRKTGGNSYEQY,TRBV11-3,TRBJ2-7
ASSDHGPKPQH,TRBV6-1,TRBJ1-5
ASSHTQGYPYEQY,TRBV4-1,TRBJ2-7
ASSLRGGDNEQF,TRBV7-9,TRBJ2-1
ASSTQRDTYSGELF,TRBV3-1/TRBV3-2,TRBJ2-2
AILAGGSYEQY,TRBV21-1,TRBJ2-7
ASSPQIFGEQF,TRBV28,TRBJ2-1
ASSKQGPNLDDQAF,TRBV3-1/TRBV3-2,TRBJ1-1
ASSLTRGSEQF,TRBV11-3,TRBJ2-1
ASKTSSYNEQF,TRBV5-4,TRBJ2-1
ASTGTSGARTDTQY,TRBV2,TRBJ2-3
ASSPWGVAGDQETQY,TRBV14,TRBJ2-5
ASSCPGGPLSTDTQY,TRBV6-9,TRBJ2-3